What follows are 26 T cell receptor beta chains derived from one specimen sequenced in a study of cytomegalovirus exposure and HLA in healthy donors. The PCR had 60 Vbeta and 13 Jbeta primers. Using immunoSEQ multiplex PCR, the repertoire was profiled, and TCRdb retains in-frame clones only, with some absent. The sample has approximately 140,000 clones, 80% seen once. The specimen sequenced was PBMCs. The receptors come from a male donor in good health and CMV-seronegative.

The CDR3 loop reads CASSSGAYSNQPQHF. In DNA, the CDR3 is TGTGCCAGCAGCTCGGGAGCTTATAGCAATCAGCCCCAGCATTTT. The chain employs TRBV6-6 and TRBJ1-5; D gene ambiguous. Trimming removed 6 bases from V and 0 bases from J, with 12 bases in between. The CDR3 is 15 amino acids. Germline V lookup: CDR1 MNHNY, CDR2 SVGAGI (reference sequence).

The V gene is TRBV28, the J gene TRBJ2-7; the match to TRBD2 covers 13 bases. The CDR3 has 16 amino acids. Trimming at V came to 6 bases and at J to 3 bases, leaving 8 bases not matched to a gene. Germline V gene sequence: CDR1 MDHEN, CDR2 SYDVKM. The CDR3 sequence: CASSRTSGGRGYEQYF. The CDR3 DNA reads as TGTGCCAGCAGCCGGACTAGCGGGGGCCGAGGCTACGAGCAGTACTTC.

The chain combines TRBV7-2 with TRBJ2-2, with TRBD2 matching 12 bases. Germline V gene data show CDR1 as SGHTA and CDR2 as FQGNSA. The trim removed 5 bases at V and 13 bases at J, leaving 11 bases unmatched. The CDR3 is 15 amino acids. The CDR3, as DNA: TGTGCCAGCAGCCCGGAGGGACTAGCGGGTTGGGGGCTGTTTTTT. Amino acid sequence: CASSPEGLAGWGLFF.

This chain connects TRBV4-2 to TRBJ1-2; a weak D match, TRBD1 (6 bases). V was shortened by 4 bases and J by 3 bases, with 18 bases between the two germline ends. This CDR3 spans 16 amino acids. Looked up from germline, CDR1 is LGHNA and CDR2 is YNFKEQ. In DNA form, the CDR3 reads TGTGCCAGCAGCCTGACGAGGGGGGGATCGGACTATGGCTACACCTTC. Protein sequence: CASSLTRGGSDYGYTF.

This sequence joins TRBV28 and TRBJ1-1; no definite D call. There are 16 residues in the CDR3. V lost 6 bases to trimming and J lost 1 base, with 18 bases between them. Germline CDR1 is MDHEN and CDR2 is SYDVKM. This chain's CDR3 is CASSFGFGGGNTEAFF. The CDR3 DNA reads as TGTGCCAGCAGCTTTGGTTTTGGTGGAGGGAACACTGAAGCTTTCTTT.

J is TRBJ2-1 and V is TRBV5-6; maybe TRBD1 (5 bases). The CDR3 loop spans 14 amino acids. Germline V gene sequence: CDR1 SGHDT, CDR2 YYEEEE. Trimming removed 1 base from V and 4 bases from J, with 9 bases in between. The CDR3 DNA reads TGTGCCAGCAGCTTGCTTGGGGCTTACAATGAGCAGTTCTTC. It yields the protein CASSLLGAYNEQFF. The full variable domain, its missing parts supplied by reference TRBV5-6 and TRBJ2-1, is DAGVTQSPTHLIKTRGQQVTLRCSPKSGHDTVSWYQQALGQGPQFIFQYYEEEERQRGNFPDRFSGHQFPNYSSELNVNALLLGDSALYLCASSLLGAYNEQFFGPGTRLTVL.

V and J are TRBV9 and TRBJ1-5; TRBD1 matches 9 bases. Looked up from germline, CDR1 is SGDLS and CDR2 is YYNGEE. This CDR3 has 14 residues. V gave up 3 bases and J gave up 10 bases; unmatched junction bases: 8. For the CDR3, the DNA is TGTGCCAGCAGCGCGGGACAGGGAATGGGTCCCCAGCATTTT. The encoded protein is CASSAGQGMGPQHF. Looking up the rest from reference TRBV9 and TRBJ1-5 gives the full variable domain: DSGVTQTPKHLITATGQRVTLRCSPRSGDLSVYWYQQSLDQGLQFLIQYYNGEERAKGNILERFSAQQFPDLHSELNLSSLELGDSALYFCASSAGQGMGPQHFGDGTRLSIL.

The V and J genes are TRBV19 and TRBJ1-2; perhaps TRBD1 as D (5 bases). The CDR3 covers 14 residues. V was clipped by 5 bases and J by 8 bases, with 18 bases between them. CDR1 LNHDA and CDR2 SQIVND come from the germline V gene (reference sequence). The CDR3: CASSVLGGEQGYTF. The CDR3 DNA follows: TGTGCCAGTAGTGTCCTCGGGGGTGAACAGGGCTACACCTTC.

CDR3 nucleotide sequence: TGTGCCAGCAGTCGTCGGACAGGGATGAACACTGAAGCTTTCTTT. Translated: CASSRRTGMNTEAFF. The gene calls are TRBV28 and TRBJ1-1; 8 positions agree with TRBD1. V trimming: 5 bases; J trimming: 0 bases; junction bases outside the gene matches: 5. This CDR3 has 15 amino acids. Germline-derived CDR1 and CDR2 are MDHEN and SYDVKM.

The CDR3 here is CASSSRGTSGALTDTQYF. Here the CDR3 DNA reads TGTGCCAGCAGCTCCAGGGGGACTAGCGGGGCGCTCACAGATACGCAGTATTTT. V and J are TRBV5-6 and TRBJ2-3; 13 nucleotides line up with TRBD2. V shed 3 bases and J 2 bases; nucleotides not matched to a gene: 9. The CDR3 length is 18 residues. Germline V gene data show CDR1 as SGHDT and CDR2 as YYEEEE.

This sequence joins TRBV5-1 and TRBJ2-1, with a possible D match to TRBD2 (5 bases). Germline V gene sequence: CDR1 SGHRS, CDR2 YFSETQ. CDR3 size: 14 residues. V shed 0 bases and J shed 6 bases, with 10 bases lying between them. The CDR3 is CASSLAGNVNEQFF. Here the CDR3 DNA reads TGCGCCAGCAGCTTGGCGGGGAACGTCAATGAGCAGTTCTTC.

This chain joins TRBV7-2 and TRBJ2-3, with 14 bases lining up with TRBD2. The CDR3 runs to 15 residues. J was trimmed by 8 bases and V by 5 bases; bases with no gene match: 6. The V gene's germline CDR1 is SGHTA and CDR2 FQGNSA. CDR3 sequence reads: CASSPFGLAGGTQYF. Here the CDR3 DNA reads TGTGCCAGCAGCCCCTTCGGACTAGCGGGGGGTACGCAGTATTTT.

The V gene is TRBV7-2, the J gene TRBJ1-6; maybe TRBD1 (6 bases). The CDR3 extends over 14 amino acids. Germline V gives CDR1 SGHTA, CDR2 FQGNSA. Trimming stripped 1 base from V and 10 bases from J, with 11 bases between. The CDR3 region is CASSLEGGPSPLHF. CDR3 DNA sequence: TGTGCCAGCAGCTTAGAGGGGGGGCCCTCACCCCTCCACTTT.

Written as DNA, the CDR3 is TGTGCCAGCAGCTTAGCGAATCCAGGGCTGCTCGGAGAAGAAAAACTGTTTTTT. This encodes CASSLANPGLLGEEKLFF. The chain carries TRBV7-6 and TRBJ1-4, with D possibly matching TRBD1 (5 bases). Germline loops: CDR1 SGHVS, CDR2 FNYEAQ. The CDR3 contains 18 residues. V was trimmed by 0 bases and J by 8 bases, leaving 22 bases between them.

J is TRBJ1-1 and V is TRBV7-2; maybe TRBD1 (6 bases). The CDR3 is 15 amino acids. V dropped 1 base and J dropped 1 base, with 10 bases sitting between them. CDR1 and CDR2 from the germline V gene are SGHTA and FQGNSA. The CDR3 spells CASSLEGHRNTEAFF. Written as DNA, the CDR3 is TGTGCCAGCAGCTTAGAGGGACACCGGAACACTGAAGCTTTCTTT.

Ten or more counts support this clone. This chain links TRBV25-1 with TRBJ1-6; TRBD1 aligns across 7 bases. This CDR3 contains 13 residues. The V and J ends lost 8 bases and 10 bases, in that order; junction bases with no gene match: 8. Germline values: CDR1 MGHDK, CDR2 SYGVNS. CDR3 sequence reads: CASLDREESPLHF. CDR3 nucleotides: TGTGCCAGCCTTGACAGGGAAGAGTCACCCCTCCACTTT.

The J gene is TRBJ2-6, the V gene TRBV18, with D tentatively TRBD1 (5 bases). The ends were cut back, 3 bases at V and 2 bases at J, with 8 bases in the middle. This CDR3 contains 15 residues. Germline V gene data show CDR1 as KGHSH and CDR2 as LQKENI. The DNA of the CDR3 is TGTGCCAGCTCACCTTACAGGACTGGGGCCAACGTCCTGACTTTC. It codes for CASSPYRTGANVLTF.

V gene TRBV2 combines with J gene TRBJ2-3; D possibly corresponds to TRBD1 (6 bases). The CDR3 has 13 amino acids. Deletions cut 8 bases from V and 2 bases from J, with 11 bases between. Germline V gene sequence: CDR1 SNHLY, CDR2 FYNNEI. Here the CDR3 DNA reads TGTGCCAGCGGGGGCGGTGTCACAGATACGCAGTATTTT. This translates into CASGGGVTDTQYF.

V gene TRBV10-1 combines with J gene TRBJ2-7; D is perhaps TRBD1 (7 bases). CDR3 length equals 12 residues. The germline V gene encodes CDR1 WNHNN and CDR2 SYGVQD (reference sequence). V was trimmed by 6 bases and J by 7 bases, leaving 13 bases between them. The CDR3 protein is CASSATGREQYF. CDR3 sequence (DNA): TGCGCCAGCAGCGCGACAGGGAGGGAGCAGTACTTC.

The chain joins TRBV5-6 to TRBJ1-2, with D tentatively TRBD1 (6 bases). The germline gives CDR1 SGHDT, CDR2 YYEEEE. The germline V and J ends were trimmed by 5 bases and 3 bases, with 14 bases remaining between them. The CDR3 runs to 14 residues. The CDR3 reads CASRWETGYYGYTF. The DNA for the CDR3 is TGTGCCAGCAGGTGGGAGACAGGCTACTATGGCTACACCTTC.

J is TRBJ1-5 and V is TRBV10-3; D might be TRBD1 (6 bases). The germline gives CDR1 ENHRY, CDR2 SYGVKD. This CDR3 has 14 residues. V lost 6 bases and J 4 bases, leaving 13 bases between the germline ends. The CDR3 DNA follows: TGTGCCATCAGCCCCGGACAGCCTAATCAGCCCCAGCATTTT. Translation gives CAISPGQPNQPQHF.

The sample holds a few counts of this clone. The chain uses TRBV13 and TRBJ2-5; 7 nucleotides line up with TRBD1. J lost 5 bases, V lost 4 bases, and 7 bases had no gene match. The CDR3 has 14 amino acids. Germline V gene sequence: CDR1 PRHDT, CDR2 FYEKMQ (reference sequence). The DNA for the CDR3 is TGTGCCAGCAGCTCCCAACAGGGGTGGGAGACCCAGTACTTC. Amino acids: CASSSQQGWETQYF.

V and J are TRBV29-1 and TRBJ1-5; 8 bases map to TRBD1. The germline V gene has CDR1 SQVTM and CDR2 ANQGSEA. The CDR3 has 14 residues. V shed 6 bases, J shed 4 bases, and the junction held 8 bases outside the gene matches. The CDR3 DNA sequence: TGCAGCGTAGGAGCCGGGACAGGTAATCAGCCCCAGCATTTT. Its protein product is CSVGAGTGNQPQHF.

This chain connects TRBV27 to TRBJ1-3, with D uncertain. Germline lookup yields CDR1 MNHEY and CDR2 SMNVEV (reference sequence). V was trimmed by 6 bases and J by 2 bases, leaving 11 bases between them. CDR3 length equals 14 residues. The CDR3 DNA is TGTGCCAGCAGAACCGGAGGGACTGGAAACACCATATATTTT. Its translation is CASRTGGTGNTIYF.

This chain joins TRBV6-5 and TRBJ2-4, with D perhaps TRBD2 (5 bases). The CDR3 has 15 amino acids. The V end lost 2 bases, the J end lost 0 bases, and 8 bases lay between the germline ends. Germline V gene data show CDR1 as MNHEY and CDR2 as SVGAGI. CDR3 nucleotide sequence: TGTGCCAGCAGTTACACGGGGTCAGCCAAAAACATTCAGTACTTC. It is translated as CASSYTGSAKNIQYF.

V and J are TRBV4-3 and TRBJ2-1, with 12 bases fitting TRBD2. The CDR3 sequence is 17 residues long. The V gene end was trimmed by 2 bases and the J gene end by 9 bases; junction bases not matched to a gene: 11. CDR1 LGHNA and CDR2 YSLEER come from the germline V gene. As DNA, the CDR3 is TGCGCCAGCAGCCAACCACCTAGCGGGGGGGCAATCAGTGAGCAGTTCTTC. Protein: CASSQPPSGGAISEQFF.